This record covers a single T cell receptor (beta chain). Trimming left V 2 bases short and J 2 bases short, with 12 bases between. The germline CDR1 and CDR2 sequences are MNHEY and SVGAGI. The CDR3 is 15 amino acids. These data come from a study of blood T cell repertoires in COVID-19. For the study at large: From T cells, B-cell-depleted T cells, or PBMCs came the material, which was cDNA or gDNA.

Libraries were prepared by immunoSEQ multiplex PCR; TCRdb keeps only in-frame clonotypes and omits some of them. This sample has approximately 12,000 clones; approximately 73% occur once, and the top ten carry roughly 31%. The sample was peripheral blood. This chain joins TRBV6-5 and TRBJ1-1; D not certain. This clonotype originated in a human donor in a cohort sampled during active COVID-19. DNA of the CDR3: TGTGCCAGCAGTTACGGAGCAGTTTCTAACACTGAAGCTTTCTTT. Translating gives CASSYGAVSNTEAFF.